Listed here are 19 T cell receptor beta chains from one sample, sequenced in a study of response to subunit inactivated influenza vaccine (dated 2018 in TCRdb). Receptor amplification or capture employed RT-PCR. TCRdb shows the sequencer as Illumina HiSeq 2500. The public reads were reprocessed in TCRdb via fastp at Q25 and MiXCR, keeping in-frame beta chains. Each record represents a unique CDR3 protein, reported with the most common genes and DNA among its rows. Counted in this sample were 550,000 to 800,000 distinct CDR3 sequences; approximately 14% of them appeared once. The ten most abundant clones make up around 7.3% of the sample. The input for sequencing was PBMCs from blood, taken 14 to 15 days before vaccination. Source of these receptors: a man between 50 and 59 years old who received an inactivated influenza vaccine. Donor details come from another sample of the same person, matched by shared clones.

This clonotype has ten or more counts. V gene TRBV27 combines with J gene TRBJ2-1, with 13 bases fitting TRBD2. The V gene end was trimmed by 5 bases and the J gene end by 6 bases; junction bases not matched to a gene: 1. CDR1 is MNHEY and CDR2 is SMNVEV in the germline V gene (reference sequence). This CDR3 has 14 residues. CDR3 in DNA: TGTGCCAGCAGTCGACTAGCGGGAGGCAATGAGCAGTTCTTC. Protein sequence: CASSRLAGGNEQFF.

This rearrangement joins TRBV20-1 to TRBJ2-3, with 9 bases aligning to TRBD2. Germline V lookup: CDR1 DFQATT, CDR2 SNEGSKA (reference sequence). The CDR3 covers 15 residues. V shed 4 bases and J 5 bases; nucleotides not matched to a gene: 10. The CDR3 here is CSAISGGAFRDTQYF. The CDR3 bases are TGCAGTGCTATTAGCGGGGGCGCTTTTAGAGATACGCAGTATTTT.

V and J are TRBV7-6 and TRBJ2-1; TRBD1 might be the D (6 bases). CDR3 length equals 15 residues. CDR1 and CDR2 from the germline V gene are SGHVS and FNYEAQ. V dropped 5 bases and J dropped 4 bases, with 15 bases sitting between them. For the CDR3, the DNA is TGTGCCAGCAGCCTAGGACAGCTCCTGTACAATGAGCAGTTCTTC. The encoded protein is CASSLGQLLYNEQFF.

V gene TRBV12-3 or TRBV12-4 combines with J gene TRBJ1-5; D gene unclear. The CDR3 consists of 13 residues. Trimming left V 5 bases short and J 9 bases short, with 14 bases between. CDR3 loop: CASSLDVPWPQHF. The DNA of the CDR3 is TGTGCCAGCAGTCTGGACGTGCCGTGGCCCCAGCATTTT.

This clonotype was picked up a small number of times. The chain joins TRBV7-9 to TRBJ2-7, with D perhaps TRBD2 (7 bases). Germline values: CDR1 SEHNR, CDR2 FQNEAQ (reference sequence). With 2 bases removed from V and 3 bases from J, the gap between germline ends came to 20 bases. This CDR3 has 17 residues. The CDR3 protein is CASSLKGGLAVDYEQYF. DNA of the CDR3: TGTGCCAGCAGCTTAAAGGGGGGGCTAGCGGTTGACTACGAGCAGTACTTC.

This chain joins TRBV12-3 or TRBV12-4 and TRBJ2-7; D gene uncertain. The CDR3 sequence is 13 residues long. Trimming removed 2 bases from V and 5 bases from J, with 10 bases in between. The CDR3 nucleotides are TGTGCCAGCAGTTTATTAGGAGTCCACGAGCAGTACTTC. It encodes CASSLLGVHEQYF.

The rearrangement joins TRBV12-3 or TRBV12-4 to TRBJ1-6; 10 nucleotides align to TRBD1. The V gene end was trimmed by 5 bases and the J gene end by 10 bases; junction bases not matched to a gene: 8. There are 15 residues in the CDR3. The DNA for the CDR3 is TGTGCCAGCAGTCTTGAGACAGGGGGCAGATCACCCCTCCACTTT. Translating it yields CASSLETGGRSPLHF.

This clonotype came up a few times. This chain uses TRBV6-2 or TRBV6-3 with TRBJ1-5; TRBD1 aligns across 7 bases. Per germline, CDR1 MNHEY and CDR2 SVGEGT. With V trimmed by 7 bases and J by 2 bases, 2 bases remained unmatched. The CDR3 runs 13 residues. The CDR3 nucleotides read TGTGCCAGCAAGGGGGCACGCAATCAGCCCCAGCATTTT. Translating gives CASKGARNQPQHF.

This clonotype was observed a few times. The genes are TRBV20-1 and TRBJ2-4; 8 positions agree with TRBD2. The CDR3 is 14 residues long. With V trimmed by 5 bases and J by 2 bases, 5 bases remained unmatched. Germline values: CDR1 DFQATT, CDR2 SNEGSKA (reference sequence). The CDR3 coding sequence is TGCAGTGCTGACGTAGCGGGGACCAAAAACATTCAGTACTTC. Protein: CSADVAGTKNIQYF.

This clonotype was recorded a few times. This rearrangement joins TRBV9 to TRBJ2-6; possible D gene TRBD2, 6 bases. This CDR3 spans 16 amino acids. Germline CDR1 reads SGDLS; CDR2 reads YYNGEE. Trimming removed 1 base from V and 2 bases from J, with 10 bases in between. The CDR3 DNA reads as TGTGCCAGCAGCGTACCCGGGGGACCTGGGGCCAACGTCCTGACTTTC. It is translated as CASSVPGGPGANVLTF.

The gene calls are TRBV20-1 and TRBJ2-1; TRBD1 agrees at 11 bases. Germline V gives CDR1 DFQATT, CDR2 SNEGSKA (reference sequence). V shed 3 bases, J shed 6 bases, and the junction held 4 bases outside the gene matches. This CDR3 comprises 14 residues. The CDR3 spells CSARAGTGGNEQFF. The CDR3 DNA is TGCAGTGCTAGGGCCGGGACAGGGGGCAATGAGCAGTTCTTC.

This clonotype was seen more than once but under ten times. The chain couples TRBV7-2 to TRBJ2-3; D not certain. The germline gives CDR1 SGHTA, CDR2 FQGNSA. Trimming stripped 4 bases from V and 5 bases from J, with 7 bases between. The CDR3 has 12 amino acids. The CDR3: CASSSWQDTQYF. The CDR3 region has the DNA TGTGCCAGCAGCTCGTGGCAAGATACGCAGTATTTT. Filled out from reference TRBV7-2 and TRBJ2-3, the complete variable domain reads GAGVSQSPSNKVTEKGKDVELRCDPISGHTALYWYRQSLGQGLEFLIYFQGNSAPDKSGLPSDRFSAERTGGSVSTLTIQRTQQEDSAVYLCASSSWQDTQYFGPGTRLTVL.

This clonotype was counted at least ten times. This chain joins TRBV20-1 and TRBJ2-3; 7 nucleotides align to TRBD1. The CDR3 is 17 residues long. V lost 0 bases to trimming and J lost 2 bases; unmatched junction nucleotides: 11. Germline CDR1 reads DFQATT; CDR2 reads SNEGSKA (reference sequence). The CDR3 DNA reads TGCAGTGCTAGAGATTTAAGGGACAGTGAGTCCACAGATACGCAGTATTTT. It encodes CSARDLRDSESTDTQYF.

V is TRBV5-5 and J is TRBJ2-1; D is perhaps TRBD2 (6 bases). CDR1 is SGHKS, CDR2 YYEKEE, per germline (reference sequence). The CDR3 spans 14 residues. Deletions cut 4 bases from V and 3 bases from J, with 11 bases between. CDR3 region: CASSPGVNYNEQFF. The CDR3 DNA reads TGTGCCAGCAGCCCGGGGGTAAACTACAATGAGCAGTTCTTC.

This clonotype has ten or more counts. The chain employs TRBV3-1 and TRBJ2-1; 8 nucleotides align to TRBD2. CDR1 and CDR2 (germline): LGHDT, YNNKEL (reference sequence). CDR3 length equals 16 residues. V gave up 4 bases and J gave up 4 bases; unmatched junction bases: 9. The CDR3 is CASSPRGSGMYNEQFF. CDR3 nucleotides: TGTGCCAGCAGCCCCCGTGGTAGCGGGATGTACAATGAGCAGTTCTTC.

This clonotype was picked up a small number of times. This chain's CDR3 is CATSRRRGSNQPQHF. In DNA, the CDR3 is TGTGCCACCAGCAGACGCAGGGGTAGCAATCAGCCCCAGCATTTT. The genes are TRBV15 and TRBJ1-5; a weak D match, TRBD1 (6 bases). The CDR3 sequence is 15 residues long. V was cut by 2 bases and J by 0 bases, with 8 bases left in between. Germline loops: CDR1 LNHNV, CDR2 YYDKDF (reference sequence).

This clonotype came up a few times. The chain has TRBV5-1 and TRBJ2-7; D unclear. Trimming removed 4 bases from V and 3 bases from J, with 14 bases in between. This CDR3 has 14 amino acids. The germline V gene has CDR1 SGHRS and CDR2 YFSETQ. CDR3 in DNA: TGCGCCAGCAGCCACAGAACTGATGACTACGAGCAGTACTTC. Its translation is CASSHRTDDYEQYF.

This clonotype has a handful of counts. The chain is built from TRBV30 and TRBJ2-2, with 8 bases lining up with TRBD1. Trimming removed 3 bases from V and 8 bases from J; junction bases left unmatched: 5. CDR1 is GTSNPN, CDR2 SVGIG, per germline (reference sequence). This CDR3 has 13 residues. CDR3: CAWRTGAAGELFF. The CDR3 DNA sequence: TGTGCCTGGAGGACAGGGGCGGCGGGGGAGCTGTTTTTT.

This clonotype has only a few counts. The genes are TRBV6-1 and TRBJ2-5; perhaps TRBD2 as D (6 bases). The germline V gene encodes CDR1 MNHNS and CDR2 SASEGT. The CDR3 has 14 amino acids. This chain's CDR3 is CGSDRGWLGETQYF. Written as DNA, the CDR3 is TGTGGCTCAGATCGGGGGTGGCTAGGAGAGACCCAGTACTTC.